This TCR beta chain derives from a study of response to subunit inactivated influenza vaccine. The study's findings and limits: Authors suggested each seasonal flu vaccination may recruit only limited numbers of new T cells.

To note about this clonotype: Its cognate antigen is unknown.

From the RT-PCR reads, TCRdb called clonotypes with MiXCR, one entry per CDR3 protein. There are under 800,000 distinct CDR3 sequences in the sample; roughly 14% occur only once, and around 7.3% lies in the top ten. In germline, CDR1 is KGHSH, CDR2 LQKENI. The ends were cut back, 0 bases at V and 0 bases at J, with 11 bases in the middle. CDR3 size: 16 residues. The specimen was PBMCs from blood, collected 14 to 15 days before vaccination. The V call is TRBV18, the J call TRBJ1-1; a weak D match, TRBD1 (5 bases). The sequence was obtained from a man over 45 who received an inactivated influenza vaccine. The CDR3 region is CASSPPQVTMNTEAFF. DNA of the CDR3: TGTGCCAGCTCACCACCACAGGTTACCATGAACACTGAAGCTTTCTTT.